The clone carrying this T cell receptor beta chain was detected a few times. Authors' processing steps: Estimated nucleated cell counts came from reference gene primer amplification. Sequencing used immunoSEQ multiplex PCR; TCRdb keeps in-frame clones, though not all of them. V and J calls and clone size are copied from that table; D and trimming were computed from the DNA. The table has some 94,000 clones, 87% seen once. The record originates from a study of blood T cell repertoires in COVID-19. The wider study: Samples of COVID-19 (acute and convalescent) were obtained from the United States, Italy and Spain. PBMCs, B-cell-depleted T cells, or T cells were the source of the cDNA or gDNA that made up the material.

The clonotype comes from a human donor in a cohort sampled during active COVID-19. The sample taken for sequencing was peripheral blood.

CDR3 DNA: TGTGCCAGCTCACCACCGGCAGGGGAGACCCAGTACTTC. It yields the protein CASSPPAGETQYF. The chain carries TRBV18 and TRBJ2-5; tentative D call: TRBD1 (5 bases). Germline CDR1 reads KGHSH; CDR2 reads LQKENI. This CDR3 region has 13 residues. The V gene lost 0 bases and the J gene lost 5 bases, with 7 bases spanning the gap. Combining the CDR3 with reference TRBV18 and TRBJ2-5 gives the whole variable domain NAGVMQNPRHLVRRRGQEARLRCSPMKGHSHVYWYRQLPEEGLKFMVYLQKENIIDESGMPKERFSAEFPKEGPSILRIQQVVRGDSAAYFCASSPPAGETQYFGPGTRLLVL.